This TCR beta chain originates from a study of blood T cells in healthy people across ages. The V end lost 4 bases, the J end lost 6 bases, and 16 bases lay between the germline ends. CDR3 length: 15 amino acids. The germline V gene encodes CDR1 MNHEY and CDR2 SVGEGT. On this clonotype itself: A much larger clone sits a single nucleotide away, making a read error possible.

A second PCR, run for roughly 7 to 11 cycles, used a sample-barcoded 5' primer plus a J-beta primer mix. Tagging of each cDNA molecule was performed by a template-switch adaptor with 12 random nucleotides. TCRdb re-called the 5' RACE reads through MiXCR, storing one row per CDR3 protein. The sample records hundreds of thousands of distinct CDR3 sequences, approximately 30% being singletons. The gene calls are TRBV6-2 or TRBV6-3 and TRBJ2-4, with TRBD2 as a possible D gene (6 bases). Material: blood. The receptor was isolated from an elderly woman in good health. CDR3 in amino acids: CASSCSRLGSNIQYF. The CDR3, as DNA: TGTGCCAGCAGTTGCTCGAGACTAGGGTCAAACATTCAGTACTTC.